Shown below are 14 T cell receptor beta chains from a single sample sequenced in a study of molecular identifiers for immune sequencing clone quantification. TCRdb reanalysed the PCR reads using MiXCR and keeps one entry per CDR3 protein. The sample gives 50,000 or so distinct CDR3 sequences, approximately 25% of which show up once; approximately 1.9% is in the top ten. Sequencing was carried out using naive CD8+ T cells from blood, with Jurkat cell RNA spiked in. Subset specified: FACS-sorted CD8+CD4-CCR7+CD45RA+ naive T cells. The receptors come from a human donor in good health. Some libraries in this study had Jurkat cell RNA spiked in.

This clonotype has ten or more counts. V is TRBV20-1 and J is TRBJ1-6; D unresolved. Germline V gives CDR1 DFQATT, CDR2 SNEGSKA (reference sequence). This CDR3 has 13 residues. Trimming left V 6 bases short and J 6 bases short, with 12 bases between. The CDR3 here is CSAPGIINSPLHF. The CDR3 DNA reads as TGCAGTGCCCCGGGCATAATTAATTCACCCCTCCACTTT.

As regards this clonotype: This clone may be a read error of a much larger clone one base away. V and J are TRBV5-1 and TRBJ2-7, with a possible D match to TRBD1 (6 bases). The germline V gene encodes CDR1 SGHRS and CDR2 YFSETQ. The CDR3 is 13 amino acids. The CDR3 reads CASCFEQGNEQYF. Written as DNA, the CDR3 is TGCGCCAGCTGCTTTGAGCAGGGGAACGAGCAGTACTTC.

This clonotype was recorded at least ten times. Here the CDR3 reads CASSILNTEAFF. The DNA for the CDR3 is TGTGCCAGTAGTATTCTGAACACTGAAGCTTTCTTT. V and J are TRBV19 and TRBJ1-1; D not certain. The CDR3 has 12 residues. Trimming shortened V by 3 bases and J by 0 bases, and 2 bases separated the two germline ends. From germline, CDR1 is LNHDA and CDR2 SQIVND (reference sequence).

The table lists this clonotype with many counts. V gene TRBV7-9 combines with J gene TRBJ2-7; D is undetermined. Germline CDR1 and CDR2: SEHNR and FQNEAQ (reference sequence). The germline V and J ends were trimmed by 8 bases and 0 bases, with 20 bases remaining between them. The CDR3 length is 16 residues. CDR3 bases: TGTGCCAGCTATGATTCCGGACGGACGAGCTCCTACGAGCAGTACTTC. It codes for CASYDSGRTSSYEQYF. Complete variable domain (other parts from reference TRBV7-9 and TRBJ2-7): DTGVSQNPRHKITKRGQNVTFRCDPISEHNRLYWYRQTLGQGPEFLTYFQNEAQLEKSRLLSDRFSAERPKGSFSTLEIQRTEQGDSAMYLCASYDSGRTSSYEQYFGPGTRLTVT.

CDR3 sequence (DNA): TGTGCCAGCAGTTTACCCAGGGAAGAGACCCAGTACTTC. Translation gives CASSLPREETQYF. The chain carries TRBV12-3 or TRBV12-4 and TRBJ2-5; D might be TRBD1 (5 bases). The CDR3 is 13 amino acids. Trimming left V 2 bases short and J 3 bases short, with 7 bases between.

Details on this clonotype: This may be a read error: a much more frequent sequence differs by one nucleotide. This rearrangement joins TRBV20-1 to TRBJ1-4; D is uncertain. This CDR3 is built from 15 residues. The germline V gene encodes CDR1 DFQATT and CDR2 SNEGSKA (reference sequence). The CDR3 region has the DNA TGCAGTGCTAGATTTTCGGCGGCTCCGAATGAAAAACTGTATTTT. This codes for CSARFSAAPNEKLYF.

This clonotype occurred a few times. Relative to the germline gene, one junction end is altered; a read error may explain this. This chain connects TRBV29-1 to TRBJ1-4; the D gene is possibly TRBD1 (6 bases). Looked up from germline, CDR1 is SQVTM and CDR2 is ANQGSEA. CDR3 size: 10 residues. The CDR3 region is CSVDGGGRIF. The CDR3 DNA follows: TGCAGCGTTGATGGAGGGGGGAGGATTTTT.

There are many counts of this clonotype. V usage is TRBV7-2 and J usage is TRBJ2-1; D gene uncertain. The CDR3 loop spans 17 amino acids. Per the germline V gene, CDR1 is SGHTA and CDR2 is FQGNSA. The V end was cut by 3 bases, the J end by 1 base, with 16 bases between. The CDR3 nucleotides read TGTGCCAGCAGCTTTTTAGTTTCCCTACCTTCCTACAATGAGCAGTTCTTC. The encoded protein is CASSFLVSLPSYNEQFF.

This clonotype was recorded once. A much larger clone differs from this one at a single base, so this may be a read error. This chain links TRBV5-6 with TRBJ2-7; no definite D call. The CDR3 covers 14 residues. Germline CDR1 reads SGHDT; CDR2 reads YYEEEE. CDR3 sequence: CTSSLEGPYYEQYF. The CDR3 coding sequence is TGTACCAGCAGCTTGGAAGGGCCTTACTACGAGCAGTACTTC.

This clonotype was seen at least ten times. This chain connects TRBV6-5 to TRBJ2-1; 7 bases are a match to TRBD1. CDR1 and CDR2 from the germline V gene are MNHEY and SVGAGI. The CDR3 runs 14 residues. Unmatched junction bases numbered 2, after V lost 6 bases and J lost 0 bases. The CDR3, as DNA: TGTGCCAGCAGCCGGGACAGCTCCTACAATGAGCAGTTCTTC. It yields the protein CASSRDSSYNEQFF.

This clonotype has at least ten counts. J is TRBJ1-1 and V is TRBV28; TRBD1 is a possible D gene (5 bases). The germline V and J ends were trimmed by 8 bases and 5 bases, with 18 bases remaining between them. The V gene's germline CDR1 is MDHEN and CDR2 SYDVKM. The CDR3 has 14 residues. CDR3 protein: CASGGGETETEAFF. The CDR3 DNA is TGTGCCAGCGGCGGGGGGGAGACTGAGACTGAAGCTTTCTTT.

This clonotype was picked up many times. The chain uses TRBV24-1 and TRBJ2-3; D uncertain. Germline CDR1 is KGHDR and CDR2 is SFDVKD. The CDR3 is 13 residues long. Deletions cut 4 bases from V and 2 bases from J, with 6 bases between. The CDR3 is CATSEGLTDTQYF. As DNA, the CDR3 is TGTGCCACCAGTGAGGGTCTCACAGATACGCAGTATTTT.

This clonotype was counted at least ten times. The genes are TRBV19 and TRBJ2-5; no definite D call. The V gene lost 5 bases and the J gene lost 0 bases, with 7 bases spanning the gap. CDR1 LNHDA and CDR2 SQIVND come from the germline V gene (reference sequence). There are 13 residues in the CDR3. The CDR3 DNA follows: TGTGCCAGTAGTCGGTTGTACCAAGAGACCCAGTACTTC. Residues: CASSRLYQETQYF.

In the case of this clonotype: A much more abundant neighbour one base away suggests this may be a read error. This chain joins TRBV7-9 and TRBJ2-7; possibly TRBD1 for D (6 bases). This CDR3 comprises 15 residues. CDR1 is SEHNR, CDR2 FQNEAQ, per germline (reference sequence). V was trimmed by 4 bases and J by 6 bases, leaving 19 bases between them. CDR3: CASSSPPTGACEQYF. The CDR3 DNA reads TGTGCCAGCAGCTCGCCCCCGACAGGAGCCTGCGAGCAGTACTTC.